These 32 T cell receptor beta chains were sequenced from one sample in a study of early T cells in non-severe SARS-CoV-2 infection. TCRdb re-derived calls from the 5' RACE reads in MiXCR, one entry per CDR3 protein. The data contain roughly 25,000 distinct CDR3 sequences, about 4.5% of them singletons. The sample was whole blood. These receptors were taken from an adult who was a healthcare worker with PCR-confirmed SARS-CoV-2 infection or an uninfected control (not recorded which).

This clonotype was seen many times. The chain joins TRBV2 to TRBJ1-4; D not resolved. CDR1 and CDR2 from the germline V gene are SNHLY and FYNNEI. This CDR3 comprises 12 residues. Trimming cost V 2 bases and J 7 bases, with 5 bases left between them. The CDR3, as DNA: TGTGCCAGCAGTGAAAATGTTGAAAAACTGTTTTTT. Translated, it gives CASSENVEKLFF.

Many counts were recorded for this clonotype. The chain has TRBV7-9 and TRBJ2-5; 10 positions agree with TRBD2. The CDR3 contains 15 residues. J was trimmed by 1 base and V by 6 bases; bases with no gene match: 5. Germline assignment: CDR1 SEHNR and CDR2 FQNEAQ (reference sequence). The CDR3 is CASRSRLAGQETQYF. CDR3 DNA: TGTGCCAGCAGATCCCGACTAGCGGGCCAAGAGACCCAGTACTTC. Complete variable domain (other parts from reference TRBV7-9 and TRBJ2-5): DTGVSQNPRHKITKRGQNVTFRCDPISEHNRLYWYRQTLGQGPEFLTYFQNEAQLEKSRLLSDRFSAERPKGSFSTLEIQRTEQGDSAMYLCASRSRLAGQETQYFGPGTRLLVL.

This clonotype was seen more than once but under ten times. The chain employs TRBV6-6 and TRBJ1-1; 7 nucleotides line up with TRBD1. V lost 6 bases to trimming and J lost 0 bases; unmatched junction nucleotides: 4. Germline-derived CDR1 and CDR2 are MNHNY and SVGAGI (reference sequence). The CDR3 runs to 14 residues. The CDR3: CASSEQGLNTEAFF. The CDR3 DNA sequence: TGTGCCAGCAGCGAACAGGGGCTGAACACTGAAGCTTTCTTT.

This clonotype was found many times. This rearrangement joins TRBV5-8 to TRBJ2-5, with D possibly TRBD1 on 5 matching bases. The CDR3 has 15 amino acids. Germline CDR1 SGHTS, CDR2 YDEGEE. Trimming took off 3 bases at V and 1 base at J, with 13 bases between the two ends. This CDR3 is CASSSPLGRQETQYF. The CDR3 DNA reads as TGTGCCAGCAGCTCCCCCCTGGGGCGCCAAGAGACCCAGTACTTC.

This clonotype has at least ten counts. The V call is TRBV4-3, the J call TRBJ1-6; D is possibly TRBD1 (6 bases). CDR3 length equals 20 residues. Germline CDR1 reads LGHNA; CDR2 reads YSLEER. Trimming cost V 0 bases and J 10 bases, with 28 bases left between them. CDR3 amino acids: CASSQDPYRPYRDQKSPLHF. DNA for the CDR3: TGCGCCAGCAGCCAAGATCCCTATCGCCCCTACAGGGACCAAAAGTCACCCCTCCACTTT.

As for this clonotype: A much bigger clone sits one base away, suggesting this may be a read error. The chain couples TRBV6-1 to TRBJ2-1; D may be TRBD2 (6 bases). The CDR3 covers 14 residues. Germline-derived CDR1 and CDR2 are MNHNS and SASEGT. Trimming removed 7 bases at V and 8 bases at J, with 18 bases between. For the CDR3, the DNA is TGTGCCAGCAACCTGGCGGGAAAATCGGATGAGCAGTTCTTC. It is translated as CASNLAGKSDEQFF.

This clonotype was counted at least ten times. This chain connects TRBV7-9 to TRBJ2-1; no clear D gene. Trimming removed 5 bases at V and 3 bases at J, with 26 bases between. Germline-derived CDR1 and CDR2 are SEHNR and FQNEAQ (reference sequence). The CDR3 has 19 residues. The CDR3 loop reads CASSPPPDTDLFRYNEQFF. CDR3 in DNA: TGTGCCAGCAGCCCACCCCCCGACACGGATCTATTCCGCTACAATGAGCAGTTCTTC.

This clonotype showed up many times. The V and J genes are TRBV11-2 and TRBJ2-2, with TRBD2 as a possible D gene (5 bases). V lost 1 base to trimming and J lost 7 bases, with 13 bases between them. Germline CDR1 SGHAT, CDR2 FQNNGV. The CDR3 has 15 amino acids. Here the CDR3 reads CASSLVGAVNGELFF. The CDR3 DNA follows: TGTGCCAGCAGCTTAGTGGGAGCGGTCAACGGGGAGCTGTTTTTT.

This clonotype was found many times. The V and J genes are TRBV12-3 or TRBV12-4 and TRBJ2-1; 10 bases are a match to TRBD1. There are 15 residues in the CDR3. With 5 bases clipped from V and 4 bases from J, the junction kept 5 bases outside the gene matches. In DNA, the CDR3 is TGTGCCAGCAGTATGGGACAGGGGAGATACAATGAGCAGTTCTTC. Protein: CASSMGQGRYNEQFF.

The table lists this clonotype with many counts. V usage is TRBV3-1 and J usage is TRBJ1-3; D is unclear. Deletions cut 4 bases from V and 0 bases from J, with 4 bases between. Germline assignment: CDR1 LGHDT and CDR2 YNNKEL (reference sequence). CDR3 length equals 13 residues. The CDR3 DNA is TGTGCCAGCAGCCCCTACTCTGGAAACACCATATATTTT. It yields the protein CASSPYSGNTIYF.

This clonotype has at least ten counts. V gene TRBV7-6 combines with J gene TRBJ2-1; 9 bases are shared with TRBD2. The CDR3 is 16 residues long. CDR1 SGHVS and CDR2 FNYEAQ come from the germline V gene. V gave up 5 bases and J gave up 3 bases; unmatched junction bases: 8. CDR3 DNA: TGTGCCAGCAGCACCATTAGCGGGAGAAACTACAATGAGCAGTTCTTC. It codes for CASSTISGRNYNEQFF.

This clonotype was counted between two and nine times. The chain carries TRBV7-9 and TRBJ2-7, with D tentatively TRBD1 or TRBD2 (5 bases each). Trimming removed 3 bases at V and 4 bases at J, with 16 bases between. There are 15 residues in the CDR3. Germline V gene data show CDR1 as SEHNR and CDR2 as FQNEAQ (reference sequence). The CDR3 loop reads CASSFGPDWGYEQYF. The CDR3 DNA sequence: TGTGCCAGCAGCTTCGGCCCCGACTGGGGGTACGAGCAGTACTTC.

In this sample, this clonotype is medium-sized. The CDR3 nucleotides read TGCAGCGTTTCCCGTAGCACGGGGGACATTTACGAGCAGTACTTC. Amino acids: CSVSRSTGDIYEQYF. The gene calls are TRBV29-1 and TRBJ2-7; tentatively, D is TRBD1 or TRBD2 (6 bases each). There are 15 residues in the CDR3. The V end lost 5 bases, the J end lost 4 bases, and 21 bases lay between the germline ends. Germline values: CDR1 SQVTM, CDR2 ANQGSEA.

This clonotype was counted many times. The chain recombines TRBV7-3 with TRBJ2-5, with D possibly TRBD1 on 5 matching bases. CDR3 length equals 14 residues. V was shortened by 5 bases and J by 1 base, with 11 bases between the two germline ends. Germline V gene data show CDR1 as SGHTA and CDR2 as FQGTGA. DNA for the CDR3: TGTGCCAGCAGCCTTACAGGACGCCAAGAGACCCAGTACTTC. Encoded protein: CASSLTGRQETQYF.

This clonotype was seen many times. The rearrangement uses TRBV2 and TRBJ1-4, with D tentatively TRBD1 (5 bases). The V end was cut by 7 bases, the J end by 0 bases, with 12 bases between. The CDR3 loop spans 15 amino acids. Germline loops: CDR1 SNHLY, CDR2 FYNNEI. CDR3 bases: TGTGCCAGCACCCGACAGTCTGCAACTAATGAAAAACTGTTTTTT. It translates to CASTRQSATNEKLFF.

In this sample, this clonotype turned up a few times. J is TRBJ1-5 and V is TRBV20-1, with D unresolved. CDR1 and CDR2 from the germline V gene are DFQATT and SNEGSKA (reference sequence). With 1 base removed from V and 0 bases from J, the gap between germline ends came to 7 bases. This CDR3 is 14 amino acids long. CDR3 in DNA: TGCAGTGCTAGAGCTTCGGGTAGCAATCAGCCCCAGCATTTT. Protein sequence: CSARASGSNQPQHF.

This clonotype was seen more than once but under ten times. The V and J genes are TRBV7-8 and TRBJ2-6; no definite D call. Germline V gene lookup returns CDR1 SGHVS and CDR2 FQNEAQ. V gave up 3 bases and J gave up 0 bases, with 9 bases separating them. This CDR3 contains 16 residues. The CDR3 loop is CASSFPGNSGANVLTF. CDR3 sequence (DNA): TGTGCCAGCAGCTTTCCAGGAAACTCTGGGGCCAACGTCCTGACTTTC.

This clonotype was counted ten times or more. This rearrangement joins TRBV19 to TRBJ2-3; 8 bases match TRBD2. Germline V lookup: CDR1 LNHDA, CDR2 SQIVND (reference sequence). The CDR3 covers 16 residues. V lost 1 base to trimming and J lost 4 bases; unmatched junction nucleotides: 7. CDR3 coding DNA: TGTGCCAGTAGTATAGGTCGAGCGGGGGTCTCAGATACGCAGTATTTT. Its translation: CASSIGRAGVSDTQYF. Based on the CDR3 plus reference TRBV19 and TRBJ2-3, the full variable domain is DGGITQSPKYLFRKEGQNVTLSCEQNLNHDAMYWYRQDPGQGLRLIYYSQIVNDFQKGDIAEGYSVSREKKESFPLTVTSAQKNPTAFYLCASSIGRAGVSDTQYFGPGTRLTVL.

This clonotype was detected a few times. This chain links TRBV9 with TRBJ2-1, with D possibly being TRBD1 (6 bases). This CDR3 is 13 amino acids long. The germline gives CDR1 SGDLS, CDR2 YYNGEE. The V and J ends lost 0 bases and 13 bases respectively, with 14 bases between them. The DNA for the CDR3 is TGTGCCAGCAGCGTAGCGGCAAGGACAGAACAGTTCTTC. It is translated as CASSVAARTEQFF.

This clonotype appeared many times. Germline and junction disagree at one end, which may indicate a read error. The V and J genes are TRBV7-9 and TRBJ2-1; 9 bases align to TRBD2. The CDR3 length is 15 residues. Germline V lookup: CDR1 SEHNR, CDR2 FQNEAQ (reference sequence). The CDR3 sequence is CASSLAGRVGNEQFF. The CDR3 DNA sequence: TGTGCCAGCAGCCTAGCGGGAAGGGTAGGGAATGAGCAGTTCTTC. The full variable domain, with the rest looked up from reference TRBV7-9 and TRBJ2-1, is DTGVSQNPRHKITKRGQNVTFRCDPISEHNRLYWYRQTLGQGPEFLTYFQNEAQLEKSRLLSDRFSAERPKGSFSTLEIQRTEQGDSAMYLCASSLAGRVGNEQFFGPGTRLTVL.

There are many counts of this clonotype. J is TRBJ2-3 and V is TRBV30, with D maybe TRBD2 (6 bases). Between the trimmed V and J ends, which lost 0 bases and 11 bases, there was a span of 12 bases. CDR1 GTSNPN and CDR2 SVGIG come from the germline V gene (reference sequence). CDR3 length: 12 amino acids. This CDR3 is CAWSVGVGGQYF. In DNA form, the CDR3 reads TGTGCCTGGAGTGTAGGAGTGGGAGGGCAGTATTTT.

This clonotype was seen many times. The chain joins TRBV11-2 to TRBJ2-7; no firm D call. CDR1 and CDR2 from the germline V gene are SGHAT and FQNNGV. V was trimmed by 5 bases and J by 3 bases, leaving 8 bases between them. This CDR3 comprises 12 residues. The CDR3 reads CASSRLLYEQYF. CDR3 coding DNA: TGTGCCAGCAGCAGGCTCCTCTACGAGCAGTACTTC.

This clonotype was seen ten or more times. The V call is TRBV7-3, the J call TRBJ2-7; TRBD1 might be the D (6 bases). The CDR3 is 13 amino acids. The germline gives CDR1 SGHTA, CDR2 FQGTGA. Trimming stripped 5 bases from V and 5 bases from J, with 13 bases between. The CDR3 loop is CASSRQDQDEQYF. The CDR3 DNA sequence: TGTGCCAGCAGCAGACAGGATCAGGACGAGCAGTACTTC.

V is TRBV7-2 and J is TRBJ1-1; 7 bases line up with TRBD1. V dropped 11 bases and J dropped 1; count of bases not matched to a gene: 10. In germline, CDR1 is SGHTA, CDR2 FQGNSA. The CDR3 totals 14 residues. The CDR3 sequence is CAGAGGGANTEAFF. The CDR3 DNA is TGTGCCGGGGCAGGAGGGGGCGCGAACACTGAAGCTTTCTTT.

This clonotype has at least ten counts. V is TRBV10-3 and J is TRBJ1-1; 9 nucleotides match TRBD1. The J segment lost 5 bases and the V segment lost 11 bases, leaving 9 bases of the junction unmatched. The CDR3 has 13 amino acids. CDR1 ENHRY and CDR2 SYGVKD come from the germline V gene. The chain's CDR3 is CALRRDRETEAFF. The DNA of the CDR3 is TGTGCCTTACGCCGGGACAGGGAGACTGAAGCTTTCTTT.

The chain employs TRBV11-1 and TRBJ2-7; D remains ambiguous. The CDR3 has 14 residues. V was pared by 2 bases and J by 6 bases, with 14 bases between. Germline V gene lookup returns CDR1 SGHAT and CDR2 FQDESV (reference sequence). The CDR3 region has the DNA TGTGCCAGCAGCTTACGGAGTAAAGGTGTCGAGCAGTACTTC. Translated, it gives CASSLRSKGVEQYF.

This clonotype has ten or more counts. V is TRBV24-1 and J is TRBJ2-3; D is uncertain. The CDR3 is made up of 15 amino acids. Germline V gene lookup returns CDR1 KGHDR and CDR2 SFDVKD. Between the trimmed V and J ends, which lost 5 bases and 2 bases, there was a span of 13 bases. The CDR3 DNA follows: TGTGCCACCAGTGGTCGGAGTTCAGCCACAGATACGCAGTATTTT. It codes for CATSGRSSATDTQYF.

The rearrangement uses TRBV4-2 and TRBJ2-5, with D hard to call. The CDR3 totals 13 residues. CDR1 is LGHNA and CDR2 is YNFKEQ in the germline V gene. Trimming left V 5 bases short and J 4 bases short, with 11 bases between. The CDR3 sequence: CASSTGPGETQYF. CDR3 in DNA: TGTGCCAGCAGCACTGGACCGGGAGAGACCCAGTACTTC.

This clonotype was counted at least ten times. The V gene is TRBV3-1, the J gene TRBJ2-3; 10 bases fit TRBD2. The CDR3 runs 16 residues. V gave up 5 bases and J gave up 4 bases; unmatched junction bases: 9. Germline values: CDR1 LGHDT, CDR2 YNNKEL (reference sequence). This CDR3 is CASSLKSGRAADTQYF. The CDR3 DNA follows: TGTGCCAGCAGCTTAAAGAGCGGGAGGGCGGCAGATACGCAGTATTTT.

This clonotype was counted ten times or more. The gene calls are TRBV2 and TRBJ1-5; TRBD1 is a possible D gene (6 bases). V lost 6 bases to trimming and J lost 6 bases, with 12 bases between them. The CDR3 totals 13 residues. From germline, CDR1 is SNHLY and CDR2 FYNNEI. The CDR3 sequence is CASRDRETQPQHF. DNA of the CDR3: TGTGCCAGCAGGGACAGAGAAACTCAGCCCCAGCATTTT.

As to this clonotype: A clone one base away is much larger, so this may be a read error. The V call is TRBV6-1, the J call TRBJ2-7; D tentatively reads TRBD1 or TRBD2 (5 bases each). The CDR3 runs 14 residues. Germline lookup yields CDR1 MNHNS and CDR2 SASEGT. The CDR3 loop reads CASSLGTHAYGQYF. The CDR3 coding sequence is TGTGCCAGCAGCCTCGGGACCCATGCCTACGGGCAGTACTTC.

This clonotype was counted at least ten times. The chain links TRBV7-9 to TRBJ2-1; possibly TRBD1 for D (6 bases). The V gene's germline CDR1 is SEHNR and CDR2 FQNEAQ (reference sequence). The CDR3 is 16 residues long. Trimming took 6 bases from V and 0 from J, leaving 15 bases between them. The CDR3 protein is CASRGNRAGSYNEQFF. CDR3 bases: TGTGCCAGCAGGGGAAACAGGGCAGGCTCCTACAATGAGCAGTTCTTC.